This TCR beta chain was profiled in a study of lymphopenia after photon versus proton radiotherapy (dated by TCRdb to between 2018 and 2020). A note on the overall study: In patients with gastrointestinal tumors who developed high-grade lymphopenia, the study compared the immunological effects of photon radiation therapy with those of proton radiation therapy. A cohort of roughly 18 patients with gastrointestinal tumors who received either photon or proton therapy and subsequently developed lymphopenia was included. The study aimed to characterize how the two radiation modalities differ in their impact on the immune system.

Beyond this particular receptor, the publication reports: Across the cohort, a larger post-nadir drop in TCR diversity was inversely correlated with overall survival time among patients who died. Once the lymphocyte count had reached its nadir, the repertoires of photon-treated patients showed oligoclonal expansion, particularly of CD8+ Temra cells, and this expansion drove the decline in diversity. The authors looked at the survival association only in patients who died, and they framed better survival with proton therapy as a possibility rather than a demonstrated result. During treatment, patients who received photon therapy lost naive T cells and TCR diversity and gained effector/memory populations, whereas patients who received proton therapy remained relatively stable.

On this clone itself: The clone's antigen remains unknown. The record has no base qualities; no much larger clone is one base away.

Inclusive of the bounding cysteine and phenylalanine, the CDR3 is 16 residues long. Just the 48-base CDR3 DNA is kept, in frame starting at base 1. V is cut back by 2 bases and J by 5 bases, with 9 bases in the junction unmatched. The germline V gene sets CDR1 to SGHDT and CDR2 to YYEEEE. The protocol used for the library was the immunoSEQ multiplex PCR assay. T cell repertoires were profiled by deep sequencing of rearranged TCR beta loci, alongside multiparametric flow cytometry. TCRdb re-hosts the immuneACCESS table, in-frame sequences only. Its copies lack some clones; in the studies checked, an unresolved V gene accounts for under half of them, and the cause for the rest is not known. This sample is represented by about 50,000 clones; under 95% of them were singletons. The ten largest clones add up to 18% of the sample.

The sequence was obtained from a woman aged 40-49 years with cholangiocarcinoma. The sequencing here drew on peripheral blood, taken from a patient treated with photon-based radiotherapy. The chain was built from TRBV5-6 and TRBJ1-4; 7 bases in the middle match TRBD1. The sequenced DNA: TGTGCCAGCAGCTTTCCGCCCGGGACAGTAAATGAAAAACTGTTTTTT. The encoded protein is CASSFPPGTVNEKLFF.